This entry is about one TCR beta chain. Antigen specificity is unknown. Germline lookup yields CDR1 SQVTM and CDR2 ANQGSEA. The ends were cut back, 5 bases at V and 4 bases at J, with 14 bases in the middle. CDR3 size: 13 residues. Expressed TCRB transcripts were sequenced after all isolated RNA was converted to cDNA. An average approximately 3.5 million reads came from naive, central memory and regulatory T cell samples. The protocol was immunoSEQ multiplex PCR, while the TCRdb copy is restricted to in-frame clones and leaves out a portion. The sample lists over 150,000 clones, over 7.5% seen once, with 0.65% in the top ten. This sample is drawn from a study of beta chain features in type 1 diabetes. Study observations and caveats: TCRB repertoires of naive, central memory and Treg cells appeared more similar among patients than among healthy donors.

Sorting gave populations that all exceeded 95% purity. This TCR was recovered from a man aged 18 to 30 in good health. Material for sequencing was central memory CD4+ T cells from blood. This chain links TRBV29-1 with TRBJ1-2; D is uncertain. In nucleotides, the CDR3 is TGCAGCGTTCTTTCTCCGGGAAGCTATGGCTACACCTTC. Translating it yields CSVLSPGSYGYTF. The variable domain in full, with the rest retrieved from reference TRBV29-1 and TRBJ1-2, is SAVISQKPSRDICQRGTSLTIQCQVDSQVTMMFWYRQQPGQSLTLIATANQGSEATYESGFVIDKFPISRPNLTFSTLTVSNMSPEDSSIYLCSVLSPGSYGYTFGSGTRLTVV.